This T cell receptor beta chain was captured by sequencing in a study of OX40 agonist ivuxolimab in advanced cancers. Generated by immunoSEQ multiplex PCR, the TCRdb table keeps only in-frame clones and is missing some. The table records tens of thousands of clones, over 80% of them present only once. The junction had 4 bases not matched to a gene; V was cut back by 6 bases and J by 5 bases. Germline CDR1 reads SQVTM; CDR2 reads ANQGSEA. The CDR3 runs 12 residues. The receptor comes from an adult with an advanced solid tumor such as melanoma, head and neck, liver or kidney cancer. This sample comprised CD4+ or CD8+ T cells sorted from blood, obtained in a trial of the OX40 agonist ivuxolimab. The V gene is TRBV29-1, the J gene TRBJ2-7; the match to TRBD1 covers 10 bases. CDR3 bases: TGCAGCGTGGGGACAGGGGTCCACGAGCAGTACTTC. Translated: CSVGTGVHEQYF.